The TCR beta chain described here comes from a study of vaccination effects on CD4 cells after COVID-19. An approximately 10-day culture period preceded the isolation of CD4+ T cells. All vaccine recipients tested negative for nucleocapsid antibodies and had never contracted SARS-CoV-2 infection. The authors exchanged half the medium for IL-2 medium on days 3 and 7. A word on this clone: Its antigen is not known.

Sequenced by immunoSEQ multiplex PCR; TCRdb stores in-frame clones only, minus some. There are 35,000 to 40,000 clones in the sample; around 76% occur only once, and less than 3% lies in the top ten. The germline gives CDR1 KGHDR, CDR2 SFDVKD. The CDR3 sequence is 14 residues long. Trimming shortened V by 4 bases and J by 7 bases, and 15 bases separated the two germline ends. Study findings and constraints: A shortage of convalescent patients and an absence of early post-infection timepoints characterized the study.

V is TRBV24-1 and J is TRBJ1-2, with D possibly matching TRBD1 (5 bases). This material consisted of CD4+ T cells from PBMCs cultured without peptide, taken before COVID-19 vaccination. The source of this sequence is a human donor who received a COVID-19 vaccine. CDR3 sequence: CATSDSTPGFGYTF. In DNA form, the CDR3 reads TGTGCCACCAGTGACTCCACCCCAGGGTTTGGCTACACCTTC.